This TCR beta chain appears in the sequencing data of a study of T cell responses to AZD1222 COVID-19 vaccine. The ends were cut back, 6 bases at V and 2 bases at J, with 5 bases in the middle. The CDR3 sequence is 11 residues long. Second doses that came at about 4 or about 12 weeks were put together. Assay used: immunoSEQ multiplex PCR; TCRdb lists only in-frame clones, some missing. The sample carries about 42,000 clones, approximately 90% recorded once. This clone has just one count. The antigen is undetermined. Broader study findings: The study reported that nearly half of spike-specific TCRs target unmutated variant regions. The donor group comprised mostly white British people and more females; the analysis possibly underestimated clonal diversity. Distributed over spike, vaccine-associated CD4 TCRs predominated at 160-218 and 743-854.

This TCR was recovered from an adult who received the AZD1222 COVID-19 vaccine. The chain uses TRBV23-1 and TRBJ2-7, with unresolved D. TRBV23-1 is sorted into the ORF group, with uncertain function. The sample consisted of peripheral blood, taken 28 days after the second AZD1222 dose. The CDR3 loop is CASSPTYEQYF. The CDR3 bases are TGCGCCAGCAGCCCTACCTACGAGCAGTACTTC.